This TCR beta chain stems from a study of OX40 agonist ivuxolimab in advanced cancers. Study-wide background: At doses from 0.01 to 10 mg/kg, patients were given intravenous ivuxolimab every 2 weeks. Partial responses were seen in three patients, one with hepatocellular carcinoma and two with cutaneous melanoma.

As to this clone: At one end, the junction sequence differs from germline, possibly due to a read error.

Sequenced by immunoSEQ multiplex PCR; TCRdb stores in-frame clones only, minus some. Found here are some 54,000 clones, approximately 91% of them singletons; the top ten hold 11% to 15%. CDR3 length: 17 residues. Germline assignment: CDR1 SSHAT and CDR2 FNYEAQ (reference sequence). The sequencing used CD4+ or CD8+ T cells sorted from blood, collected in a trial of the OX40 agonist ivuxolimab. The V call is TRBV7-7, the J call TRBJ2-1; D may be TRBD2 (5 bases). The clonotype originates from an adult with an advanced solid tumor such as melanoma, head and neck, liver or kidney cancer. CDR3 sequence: CASSLSLGAYSYNEQFF. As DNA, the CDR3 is TGTGCTAGCAGCTTAAGTCTGGGAGCCTACTCCTACAATGAGCAGTTCTTC.